The source of this T cell receptor (beta chain) is a study of PD-1 blockade in classical Hodgkin lymphoma. Each of the patients experienced relapse following autologous stem cell transplantation, and their brentuximab vedotin exposure differed. V dropped 6 bases and J dropped 0; count of bases not matched to a gene: 16. The length of the CDR3 is 20 residues. Per the germline V gene, CDR1 is MNHNS and CDR2 is SASEGT. Libraries were prepared by immunoSEQ multiplex PCR; TCRdb keeps only in-frame clonotypes and omits some of them. The sample lists almost 85,000 clones; roughly 90% were seen once. V gene TRBV6-1 combines with J gene TRBJ1-5; TRBD1 matches at 11 bases. This TCR derives from a human donor with classical Hodgkin lymphoma. Specimen: peripheral blood mononuclear cells (PBMCs), collected at baseline. CDR3 nucleotides: TGTGCCAGCAGAGAATCTCCGGGACAGGGGGGGGGTTATAGCAATCAGCCCCAGCATTTT. Its translation is CASRESPGQGGGYSNQPQHF.